This T cell receptor beta chain is drawn from a study of beta chain features in type 1 diabetes. Across the study: Across all samples, roughly 100,000,000 sorted cells were examined.

The study reverse transcribed the entire isolated RNA, so it sequenced expressed TCRB transcripts. TCRdb's table, derived via immunoSEQ multiplex PCR, lists solely in-frame clones and lacks some. The sample includes under 300,000 clones, approximately 20% seen only once; the top ten take 0.025% to 0.035%. A single heparinised blood sample, averaging about 100 mL, was obtained per donor. Purity (above 95%) was reached by all sorted populations. CDR3 length: 14 residues. Germline trimming cut 5 bases from V and 5 bases from J; bases unmatched to any gene: 8. Germline assignment: CDR1 ENHRY and CDR2 SYGVKD. The study's findings and limits: Among all four CD4+ subsets, Type 1 diabetes patients had TCRB CDR3s that were moderately but significantly shorter. A PCR bias possibly favoring shorter templates would apply equally to patients and controls.

Points on this clone: Antigen: not known.

This clonotype was obtained from a woman between 35 and 50 years old with type 1 diabetes. The specimen was naive CD4+ T cells from blood. The chain combines TRBV10-3 with TRBJ2-5; TRBD1 agrees at 7 bases. CDR3 nucleotide sequence: TGTGCCATCAGTAAGAACGGACAGGCTGAGACCCAGTACTTC. Amino acid sequence: CAISKNGQAETQYF.